This T cell receptor beta chain derives from a study of T cells in women clearing cervical HPV infection. Study-level background: HLA type could not be excluded as a confounder.

To note about this clone: What it binds is unknown. The DNA ends 3 residues before the CDR3 does, and the rest of the CDR3 is filled in from the germline J gene.

Notes on the study in general: T-cell numbers per sample were unknown and may explain richness differences.

Germline loops: CDR1 KGHSH, CDR2 LQKENI. CDR3 length equals 16 residues. Trimming stripped 3 bases from V and 0 bases from J, with 13 bases between. Generated by immunoSEQ multiplex PCR, the TCRdb table keeps only in-frame clones and is missing some. This table lists tens of thousands of clones. Source material: blood buffy coat. The V gene is TRBV18, the J gene TRBJ2-3; D perhaps matches TRBD1 (6 bases). This receptor was taken from a woman aged 18 to 75 with a cervical HPV16 infection that either progressed to CIN3+ or cleared (not recorded which). The sequenced part of the CDR3 DNA is TGTGCCAGCTCACCCCTTGGACAGAGAAGCACAGATACG. Amino acids: CASSPLGQRSTDT. The whole CDR3 sequence is CASSPLGQRSTDTQYF.